This T cell receptor (beta chain) emerged from a study of blood T cells in healthy people across ages. Study-wide results and limits: More naive CD4+ cells and higher diversity were found in long-lived than in aged donors. Older age went with lower TCR beta diversity per million T cells, in a roughly linear way.

There were healthy Caucasian individuals from Russia, aged roughly 6 to 100, serving as donors. This CDR3 is 15 amino acids long. CDR1 and CDR2 (germline): LGHNT, FRNRAP. Trimming left V 4 bases short and J 0 bases short, with 7 bases between. A note on this clonotype: Its antigen is not identified.

Sample-barcoded 5' priming and a J-beta primer mix drove a second PCR of roughly 6 to 12 cycles. TCRdb re-called the 5' RACE reads through MiXCR, storing one row per CDR3 protein. The table lists 1.5 million to 2 million distinct CDR3 sequences, about 30% of them singletons, with about 8% in the top ten. The sequenced material came from blood. The gene calls are TRBV12-5 and TRBJ2-6, with D maybe TRBD1 (6 bases). The receptor was isolated from a woman aged 25 to 39 in good health. The chain's CDR3 is CASGWGPSGANVLTF. CDR3 sequence (DNA): TGTGCTAGTGGTTGGGGGCCCTCTGGGGCCAACGTCCTGACTTTC.